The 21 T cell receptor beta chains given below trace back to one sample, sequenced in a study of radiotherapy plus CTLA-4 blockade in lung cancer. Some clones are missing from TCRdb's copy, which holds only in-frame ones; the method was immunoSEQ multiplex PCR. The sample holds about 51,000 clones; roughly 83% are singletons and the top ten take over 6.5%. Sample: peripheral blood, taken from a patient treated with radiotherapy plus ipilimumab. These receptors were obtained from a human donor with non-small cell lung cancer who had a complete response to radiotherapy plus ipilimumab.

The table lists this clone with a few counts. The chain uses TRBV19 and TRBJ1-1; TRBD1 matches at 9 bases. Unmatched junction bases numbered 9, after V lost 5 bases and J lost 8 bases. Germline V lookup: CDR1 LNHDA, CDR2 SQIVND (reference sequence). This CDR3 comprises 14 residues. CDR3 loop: CASSAGTGHPEAFF. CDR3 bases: TGTGCCAGTAGTGCAGGGACAGGGCACCCGGAAGCTTTCTTT. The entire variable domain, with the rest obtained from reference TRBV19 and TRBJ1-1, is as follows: DGGITQSPKYLFRKEGQNVTLSCEQNLNHDAMYWYRQDPGQGLRLIYYSQIVNDFQKGDIAEGYSVSREKKESFPLTVTSAQKNPTAFYLCASSAGTGHPEAFFGQGTRLTVV.

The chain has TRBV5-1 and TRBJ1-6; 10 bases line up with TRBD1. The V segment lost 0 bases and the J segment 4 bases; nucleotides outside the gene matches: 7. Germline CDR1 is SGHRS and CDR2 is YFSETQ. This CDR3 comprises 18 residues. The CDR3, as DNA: TGCGCCAGCAGCTTGGGACAGGGGGCATCTGGATATAATTCACCCCTCCACTTT. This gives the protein CASSLGQGASGYNSPLHF.

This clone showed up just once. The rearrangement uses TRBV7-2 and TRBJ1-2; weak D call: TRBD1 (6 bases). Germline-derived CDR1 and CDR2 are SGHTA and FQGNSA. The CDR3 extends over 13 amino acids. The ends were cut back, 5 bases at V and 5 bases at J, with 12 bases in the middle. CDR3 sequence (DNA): TGTGCCAGCAGCAAAAGGACAGAGTATGGCTACACCTTC. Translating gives CASSKRTEYGYTF.

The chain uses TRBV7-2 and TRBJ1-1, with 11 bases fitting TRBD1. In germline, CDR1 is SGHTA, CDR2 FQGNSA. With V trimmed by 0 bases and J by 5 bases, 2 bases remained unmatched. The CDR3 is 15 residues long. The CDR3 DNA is TGTGCCAGCAGCTTAGCAGGGGACAGGGGGACTGAAGCTTTCTTT. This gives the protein CASSLAGDRGTEAFF.

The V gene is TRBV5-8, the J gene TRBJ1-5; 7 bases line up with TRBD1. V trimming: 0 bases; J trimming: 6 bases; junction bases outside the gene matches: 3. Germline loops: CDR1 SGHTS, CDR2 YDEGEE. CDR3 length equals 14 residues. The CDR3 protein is CASSLDRGSQPQHF. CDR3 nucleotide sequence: TGTGCCAGCAGCTTGGACAGGGGAAGTCAGCCCCAGCATTTT.

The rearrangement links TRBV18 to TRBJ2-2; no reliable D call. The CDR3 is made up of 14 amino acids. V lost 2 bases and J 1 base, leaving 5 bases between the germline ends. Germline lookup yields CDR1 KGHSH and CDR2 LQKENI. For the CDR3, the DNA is TGTGCCAGCTCACCAATCGGGAACACCGGGGAGCTGTTTTTT. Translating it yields CASSPIGNTGELFF.

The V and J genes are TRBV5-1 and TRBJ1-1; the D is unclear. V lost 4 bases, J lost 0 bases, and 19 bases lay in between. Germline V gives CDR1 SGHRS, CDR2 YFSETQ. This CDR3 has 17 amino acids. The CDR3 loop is CASSPNGGQSMNTEAFF. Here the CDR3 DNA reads TGCGCCAGCAGCCCGAACGGCGGGCAGTCCATGAACACTGAAGCTTTCTTT.

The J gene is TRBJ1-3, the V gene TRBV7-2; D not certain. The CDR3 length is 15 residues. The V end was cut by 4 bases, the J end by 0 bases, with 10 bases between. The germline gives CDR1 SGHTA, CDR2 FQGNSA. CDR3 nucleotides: TGTGCCAGCAGCTCCCCTACCCTCTCTGGAAACACCATATATTTT. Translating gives CASSSPTLSGNTIYF.

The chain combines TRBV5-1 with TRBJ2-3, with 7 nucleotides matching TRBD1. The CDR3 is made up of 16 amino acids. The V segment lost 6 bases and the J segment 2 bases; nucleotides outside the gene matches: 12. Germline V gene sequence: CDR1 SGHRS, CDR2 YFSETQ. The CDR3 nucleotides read TGCGCCAGCACTCTGGGGACAGTGGGGATCACAGATACGCAGTATTTT. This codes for CASTLGTVGITDTQYF.

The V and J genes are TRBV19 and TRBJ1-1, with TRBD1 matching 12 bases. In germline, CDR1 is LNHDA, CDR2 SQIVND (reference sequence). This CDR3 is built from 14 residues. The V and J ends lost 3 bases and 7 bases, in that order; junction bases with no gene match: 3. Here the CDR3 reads CASSMGTGGGEAFF. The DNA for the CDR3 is TGTGCCAGTAGTATGGGGACAGGGGGCGGTGAAGCTTTCTTT.

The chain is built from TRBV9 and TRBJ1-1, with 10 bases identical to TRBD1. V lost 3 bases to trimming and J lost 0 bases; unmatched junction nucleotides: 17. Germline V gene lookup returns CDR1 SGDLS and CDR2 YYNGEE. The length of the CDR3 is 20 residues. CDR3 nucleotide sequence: TGTGCCAGCAGCGCCGGGGACCGGGACAGGGGCCGATCGATGAACACTGAAGCTTTCTTT. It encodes CASSAGDRDRGRSMNTEAFF.

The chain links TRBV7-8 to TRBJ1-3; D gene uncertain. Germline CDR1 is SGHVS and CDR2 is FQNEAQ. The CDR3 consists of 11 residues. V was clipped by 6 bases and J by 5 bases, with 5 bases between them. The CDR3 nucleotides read TGTGCCAGCAGTAGTCGAAACACCATATATTTT. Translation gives CASSSRNTIYF.

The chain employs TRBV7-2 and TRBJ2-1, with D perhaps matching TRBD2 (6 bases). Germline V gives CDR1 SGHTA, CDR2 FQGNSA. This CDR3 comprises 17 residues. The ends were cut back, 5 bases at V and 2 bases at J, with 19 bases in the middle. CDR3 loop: CASSKTAGGVPYNEQFF. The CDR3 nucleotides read TGTGCCAGCAGCAAAACAGCGGGCGGAGTCCCCTACAATGAGCAGTTCTTC. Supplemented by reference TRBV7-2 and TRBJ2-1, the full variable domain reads GAGVSQSPSNKVTEKGKDVELRCDPISGHTALYWYRQSLGQGLEFLIYFQGNSAPDKSGLPSDRFSAERTGGSVSTLTIQRTQQEDSAVYLCASSKTAGGVPYNEQFFGPGTRLTVL.

The CDR3 DNA follows: TGTGCCAGCAGGCAAGGGACAGGGGGGACCTACGAGCAGTACGTC. Its translation is CASRQGTGGTYEQYV. The chain combines TRBV27 with TRBJ2-7; 11 nucleotides match TRBD1. This CDR3 contains 15 residues. CDR1 MNHEY and CDR2 SMNVEV come from the germline V gene (reference sequence). The J segment lost 2 bases and the V segment lost 6 bases, leaving 6 bases of the junction unmatched.

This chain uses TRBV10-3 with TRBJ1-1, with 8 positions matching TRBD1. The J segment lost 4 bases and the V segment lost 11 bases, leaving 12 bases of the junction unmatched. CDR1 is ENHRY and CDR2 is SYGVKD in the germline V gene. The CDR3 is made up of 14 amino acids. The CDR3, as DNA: TGTGCCTCCACCCAGGCAGGGGGCGGCACTGAAGCTTTCTTT. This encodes CASTQAGGGTEAFF.

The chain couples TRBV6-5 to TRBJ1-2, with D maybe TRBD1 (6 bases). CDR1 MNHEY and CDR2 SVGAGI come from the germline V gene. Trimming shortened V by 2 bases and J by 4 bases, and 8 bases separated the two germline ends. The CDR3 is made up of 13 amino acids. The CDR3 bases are TGTGCCAGCAGTTACAGGGGGACCTATGGCTACACCTTC. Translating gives CASSYRGTYGYTF.

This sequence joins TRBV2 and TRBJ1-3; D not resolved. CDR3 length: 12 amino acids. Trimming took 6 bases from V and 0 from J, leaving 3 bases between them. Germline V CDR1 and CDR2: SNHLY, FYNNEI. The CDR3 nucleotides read TGTGCCAGCAGGAGCTCTGGAAACACCATATATTTT. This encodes CASRSSGNTIYF.

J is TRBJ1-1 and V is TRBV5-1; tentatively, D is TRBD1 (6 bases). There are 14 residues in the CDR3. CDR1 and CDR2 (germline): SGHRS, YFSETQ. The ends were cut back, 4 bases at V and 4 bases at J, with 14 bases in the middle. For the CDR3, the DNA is TGCGCCAGCAGCCCCTTGGGGGCAAGCACTGAAGCTTTCTTT. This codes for CASSPLGASTEAFF.

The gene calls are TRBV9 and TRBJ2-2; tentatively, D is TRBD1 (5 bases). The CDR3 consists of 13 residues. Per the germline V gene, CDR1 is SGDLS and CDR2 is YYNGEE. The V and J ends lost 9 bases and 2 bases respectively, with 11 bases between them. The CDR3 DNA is TGTGCCACAAAGGACACTAACACCGGGGAGCTGTTTTTT. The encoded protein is CATKDTNTGELFF.

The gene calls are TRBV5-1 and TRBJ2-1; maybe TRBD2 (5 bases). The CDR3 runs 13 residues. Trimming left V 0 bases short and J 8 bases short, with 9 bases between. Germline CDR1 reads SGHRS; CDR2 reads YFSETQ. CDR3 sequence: CASSLGLSDEQFF. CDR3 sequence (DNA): TGCGCCAGCAGCTTGGGTCTTAGCGATGAGCAGTTCTTC.

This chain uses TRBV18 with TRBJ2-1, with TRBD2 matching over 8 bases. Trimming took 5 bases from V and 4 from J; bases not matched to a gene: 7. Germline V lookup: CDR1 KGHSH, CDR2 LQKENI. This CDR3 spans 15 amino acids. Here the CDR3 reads CASSAGLAGYNEQFF. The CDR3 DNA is TGTGCCAGCTCAGCGGGGCTAGCGGGTTACAATGAGCAGTTCTTC.